A selection of T cell receptor beta chains follows, all from one sample in a study of blood T cell repertoires in COVID-19. Data came from immunoSEQ multiplex PCR; TCRdb stores just in-frame clones and leaves some out. The data show approximately 200,000 clones, around nine tenths seen once. Material for sequencing was peripheral blood. The receptors were gathered from a man in his sixties who had recovered from COVID-19. The CDR3 runs from the conserved cysteine through the conserved F or W. Each record gives: CDR3 protein, CDR3 DNA, J gene, V gene, clone size, D gene. A D gene is named only where the DNA matches it firmly. Clone size is not always given. Where it is, it says once, few, many or a class for expanded clones.

CASSLAAGGPGEQYF,TGTGCCAGCAGCTTAGCAGCGGGGGGCCCGGGGGAGCAGTACTTC,TRBJ2-7,TRBV7-9,NA,TRBD2
CASSLLAGARDGYTF,TGTGCCAGCAGTTTATTGGCGGGGGCGAGAGATGGCTACACCTTC,TRBJ1-2,TRBV27,NA,NA
CASSISRPETQYF,TGTGCCAGTAGTATCAGCAGGCCGGAGACCCAGTACTTC,TRBJ2-5,TRBV19,NA,NA
CASSQNLRPGASTDTQYF,TGTGCCAGCAGCCAAAATCTGCGGCCGGGAGCGAGCACAGATACGCAGTATTTT,TRBJ2-3,TRBV3-1/TRBV3-2,NA,NA
CASSLPTATGELFF,TGCGCCAGCAGCTTGCCGACAGCAACAGGGGAGCTGTTTTTT,TRBJ2-2,TRBV5-1,NA,NA
CASSLPWQAGGDYEQYF,TGTGCCAGCAGCCTCCCCTGGCAAGCGGGGGGGGACTACGAGCAGTACTTC,TRBJ2-7,TRBV7-2,NA,TRBD2
CASSGAGGLTDTQYF,TGTGCCAGCAGCGGAGCGGGGGGGTTGACAGATACGCAGTATTTT,TRBJ2-3,TRBV9,NA,TRBD2
CASSGRWGGKGNTIYF,TGTGCCAGTAGTGGCCGATGGGGGGGCAAAGGAAACACCATATATTTT,TRBJ1-3,TRBV19,NA,NA
CASSPARDSYGYTF,TGTGCCAGCTCACCCGCCCGGGACAGCTATGGCTACACCTTC,TRBJ1-2,TRBV18,NA,TRBD1
CASSRPLRGTGANVLTF,TGTGCCAGCAGCCGTCCTCTCCGGGGGACGGGGGCCAACGTCCTGACTTTC,TRBJ2-6,TRBV7-3,NA,NA
CASRRNSQNTGELFF,TGTGCCAGCAGAAGAAACAGCCAGAACACCGGGGAGCTGTTTTTT,TRBJ2-2,TRBV9,NA,NA
CATSDLSDRGGKTQYF,TGTGCCACCAGTGATTTGTCTGACAGGGGAGGGAAGACCCAGTACTTC,TRBJ2-5,TRBV24-1,NA,NA
CASCHDAGRNQPQHF,TGTGCCAGCTGCCACGACGCAGGTCGCAATCAGCCCCAGCATTTT,TRBJ1-5,TRBV18,NA,NA
CASIPGLALGEQYF,TGTGCCAGCATCCCCGGACTAGCGTTGGGCGAGCAGTACTTC,TRBJ2-7,TRBV5-5,NA,TRBD2
CASSRSRGRDPMNTEAFF,TGTGCCAGCTCACGCAGCAGGGGGCGCGACCCCATGAACACTGAAGCTTTCTTT,TRBJ1-1,TRBV18,NA,TRBD1
CASRATPGDTGELFF,TGTGCCAGCAGGGCGACCCCAGGTGACACCGGGGAGCTGTTTTTT,TRBJ2-2,TRBV9,NA,NA
CASGSRQGAKAFF,TGTGCTAGTGGTTCTCGGCAGGGGGCTAAAGCTTTCTTT,TRBJ1-1,TRBV12-5,NA,TRBD1
CASSLQPGQSNEKLFF,TGCGCCAGCAGCTTACAACCGGGACAGTCTAATGAAAAACTGTTTTTT,TRBJ1-4,TRBV5-1,NA,TRBD1
CASSPGKRGSNTGELFF,TGTGCCAGCAGCCCAGGAAAGCGGGGTTCGAACACCGGGGAGCTGTTTTTT,TRBJ2-2,TRBV27,NA,TRBD2
CASSGQVPTSTDTQYF,TGTGCCAGCAGTGGACAGGTCCCTACTAGCACAGATACGCAGTATTTT,TRBJ2-3,TRBV28,once,TRBD1
CASSVEKGDTQYF,TGTGCCAGCAGCGTAGAGAAGGGGGATACGCAGTATTTT,TRBJ2-3,TRBV9,NA,NA
CASSQGDTQYF,TGTGCCAGCAGTCAGGGGGATACGCAGTATTTT,TRBJ2-3,TRBV6-2/TRBV6-3,NA,NA
CATGVRGDQPQHF,TGTGCCACCGGTGTCAGGGGGGATCAGCCCCAGCATTTT,TRBJ1-5,TRBV24-1,NA,TRBD1